This T cell receptor (beta chain) appears in the sequencing data of a study of naive and memory T cell subsets. Study-level findings and limits: Over 95% of naive TCR sequences appeared only once after error correction, unlike memory subsets. Gini index rose across naive, CM, EM and EMRA in CD4 and CD8.

This clonotype showed up just a few times. The antigen is not known. CD4 T cells were positively selected, then CD8 T cells from the CD4-negative fraction. The beta constant-region primer was an equimolar mix of two oligonucleotides covering TRBC1 and TRBC2. An oligonucleotide with the SP2 primer and a 12-nucleotide UMI was ligated to the cDNA 3' end. MiXCR was run by TCRdb on the UMI-ligation and nested PCR reads, yielding one entry per CDR3 protein. This repertoire shows about 85,000 distinct CDR3 sequences, around 14% found once; its top ten account for 0.9% to 1%. Germline assignment: CDR1 MNHEY and CDR2 SVGEGT. The V and J ends lost 7 bases and 5 bases, in that order; junction bases with no gene match: 8. This CDR3 contains 15 residues.

This chain connects TRBV6-2 or TRBV6-3 to TRBJ1-6, with 7 bases that match TRBD1. The sequenced sample was central memory CD4+ T cells from blood. This clonotype was sampled from a human donor in good health. For the CDR3, the DNA is TGTGCCAGCACCCGACAAGACAGGGATAATTCACCCCTCCACTTT. Protein product: CASTRQDRDNSPLHF.